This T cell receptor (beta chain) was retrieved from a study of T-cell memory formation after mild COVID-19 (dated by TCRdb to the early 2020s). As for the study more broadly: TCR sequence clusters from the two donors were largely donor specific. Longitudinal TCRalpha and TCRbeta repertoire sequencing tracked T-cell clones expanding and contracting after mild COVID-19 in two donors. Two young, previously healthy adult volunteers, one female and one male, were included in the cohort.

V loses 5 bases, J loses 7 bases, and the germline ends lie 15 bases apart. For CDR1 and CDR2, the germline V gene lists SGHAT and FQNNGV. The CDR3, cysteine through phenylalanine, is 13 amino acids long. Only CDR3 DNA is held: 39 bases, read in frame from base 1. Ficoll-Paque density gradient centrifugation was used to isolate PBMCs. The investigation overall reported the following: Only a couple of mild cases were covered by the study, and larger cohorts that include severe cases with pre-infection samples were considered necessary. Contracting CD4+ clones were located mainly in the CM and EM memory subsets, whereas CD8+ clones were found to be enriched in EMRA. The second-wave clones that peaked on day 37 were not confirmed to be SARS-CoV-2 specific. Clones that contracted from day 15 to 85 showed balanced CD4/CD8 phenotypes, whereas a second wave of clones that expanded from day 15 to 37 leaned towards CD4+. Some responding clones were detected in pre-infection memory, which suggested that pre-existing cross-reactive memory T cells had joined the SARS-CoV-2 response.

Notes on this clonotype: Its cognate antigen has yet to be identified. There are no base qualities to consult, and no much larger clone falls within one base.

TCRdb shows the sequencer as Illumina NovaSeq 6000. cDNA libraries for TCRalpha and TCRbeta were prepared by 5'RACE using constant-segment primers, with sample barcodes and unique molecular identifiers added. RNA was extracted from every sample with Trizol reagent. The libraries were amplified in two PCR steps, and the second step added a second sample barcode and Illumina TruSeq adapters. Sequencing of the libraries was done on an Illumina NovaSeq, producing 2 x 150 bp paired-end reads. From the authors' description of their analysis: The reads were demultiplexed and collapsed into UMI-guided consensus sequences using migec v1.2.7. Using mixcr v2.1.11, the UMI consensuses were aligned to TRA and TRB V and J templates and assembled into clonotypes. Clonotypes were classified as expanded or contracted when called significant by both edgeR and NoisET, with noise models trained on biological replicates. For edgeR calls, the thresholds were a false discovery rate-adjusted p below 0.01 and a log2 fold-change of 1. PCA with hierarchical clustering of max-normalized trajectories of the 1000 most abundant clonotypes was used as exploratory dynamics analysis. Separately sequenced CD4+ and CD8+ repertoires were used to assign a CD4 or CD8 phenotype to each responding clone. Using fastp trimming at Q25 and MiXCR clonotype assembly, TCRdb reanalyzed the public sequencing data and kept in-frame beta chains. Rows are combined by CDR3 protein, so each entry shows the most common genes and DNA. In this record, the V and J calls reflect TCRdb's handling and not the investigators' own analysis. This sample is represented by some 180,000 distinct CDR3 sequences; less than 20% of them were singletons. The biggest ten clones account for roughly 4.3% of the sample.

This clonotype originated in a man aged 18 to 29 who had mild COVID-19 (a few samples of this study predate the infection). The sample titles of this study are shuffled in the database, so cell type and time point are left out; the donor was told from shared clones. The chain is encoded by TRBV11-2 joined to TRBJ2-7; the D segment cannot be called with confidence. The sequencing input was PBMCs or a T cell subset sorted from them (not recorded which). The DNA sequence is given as TGTGCCAGCAGCCCCTGGCATTTCGGGGAGCAGTACTTC. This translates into CASSPWHFGEQYF.